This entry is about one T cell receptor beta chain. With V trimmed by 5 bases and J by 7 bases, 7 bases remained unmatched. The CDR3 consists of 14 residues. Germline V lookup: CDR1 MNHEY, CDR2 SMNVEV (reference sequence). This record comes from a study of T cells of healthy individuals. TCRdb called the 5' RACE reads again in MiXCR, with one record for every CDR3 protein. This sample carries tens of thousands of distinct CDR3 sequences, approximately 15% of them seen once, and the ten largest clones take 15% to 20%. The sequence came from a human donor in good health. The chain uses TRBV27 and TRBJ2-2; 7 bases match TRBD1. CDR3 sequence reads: CASSAQGGFGELFF. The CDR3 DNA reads TGTGCCAGCAGTGCCCAAGGGGGCTTCGGGGAGCTGTTTTTT.